Below, one T cell receptor beta chain is given with its context. Its antigen remains undetermined. The sample holds no much larger clone one base away, and base qualities are not on file. Healthy HIV-negative adults with no recently reported acute infections or vaccinations were included as donors. Every donor was a Caucasian adult living in Nashville, Tennessee, USA. For unsorted samples, some 100 million PBMCs were counted and genomic DNA was extracted with the QIAamp DNA Blood Mini kit. After blood collection by leukapheresis, PBMCs were isolated using Ficoll-Histopaque density gradient centrifugation and then cryopreserved in the vapor phase of liquid nitrogen. Including cysteine and phenylalanine, the CDR3 has 13 amino acids. Only CDR3 DNA remains: 39 bases, in frame from the first base. Per the germline V gene, KGHSH is the CDR1 and LQKENI is the CDR2. Trimming at the junction amounts to 6 bases on V and 5 bases on J, and the germline ends lie 13 bases apart.

The data are from a study of shared clonotypes between healthy human individuals (dated by TCRdb to about 2020). About the investigation overall: A few men and a couple of women, aged 18 to 49 years, made up the cohort. Different laboratories and diverse techniques were used to prepare libraries and sequence TCR repertoires, to increase sequencing depth and limit assay-specific biases. Each donor's leukapheresis produced roughly between roughly 0.9 and 9 billion PBMCs. To estimate repertoire size and how much clonotype sharing occurs between individuals, the study deeply sequenced the blood TCR repertoires of five healthy adults. Study-wide findings and limitations: Because the study included a small number of donors, the genetic and exposure-history diversity represented was limited. Based on pairwise subsampling, the degree of clonotype sharing among donors was expected to be affected by sequencing depth. Only blood was sampled, and tissue TCR repertoires likely differ from those in blood.

Using the deep immunoSEQ assay, TCR CDR3 regions were amplified from genomic DNA by multiplex PCR. Extracted genomic DNA from each cell subset was distributed evenly across all wells of several immunoSEQ 96-well plates, and each plate was treated as a replicate. For unsorted PBMC, roughly 270 ng genomic DNA, equal to about 29,000 T cell genomes, was loaded into each replicate PCR. Unsorted PBMC genomic DNA was sequenced across ten immunoSEQ deep assay plates. Purified libraries were quantified with a Qubit 3.0 fluorometer, sized on a Bioanalyzer 2100, and re-quantified with the KAPA Library Quantification kit. Every immunoSEQ 96-well plate was sequenced on a separate single-read 150-cycle Illumina NextSeq 550 flow cell. The original pipeline was this. The immunoSEQ output contained only junctional sequences without quality scores, so filtering could not match that applied to full-length reads. To assign V/J genes and CDR3, sequences were annotated against IMGT germline references using PyIR, a Python wrapper for IgBLAST v1.9. Reads with weak V/J assignments (E-value above 1e-6), missing CDR3, stop codons, out-of-frame junctions, or ambiguous translated residues were removed. A V3J clonotype was defined by an identical inferred V gene, J gene, and CDR3 amino acid sequence. To compute the percentage overlap between repertoires, the number of shared unique clonotypes was divided by the size of the smaller repertoire. Repertoire richness was assessed with RTK rarefaction, the Chao1 estimator, and Recon v2.1 estimates of unobserved clonotypes. In its TCRdb copy, this immuneACCESS table keeps in-frame sequences only and misses some clones. Where compared with another copy, unresolved V genes explain less than half of these, and the others have no known cause. V, J and clone size reflect that table, while D and trimming were determined from the DNA. Present in this sample are approximately 510,000 clones, around 79% of which were seen just once. The top ten constitute around 13% of the sample.

The receptor was derived from a woman between 35 and 50 years old in good health. Some clones in this sample may be carry-over from other donors' samples. Sample: PBMCs. This chain joins TRBV18 to TRBJ1-2; TRBD1 is a possible D gene, resting on 6 matching bases. The CDR3 amino acid sequence is: CASSQGSWYGYTF. The nucleotides are TGTGCCAGCTCCCAGGGGTCGTGGTATGGCTACACCTTC.